These 13 T cell receptor beta chains were sequenced from one sample in a study of cytomegalovirus exposure and HLA in healthy donors. This PCR relied on a set of 60 Vbeta primers and 13 Jbeta primers. TCRdb keeps only in-frame clones here, not all; method: immunoSEQ multiplex PCR. This sample has 130,000 or so clones; approximately 85% occur once, and the top ten carry about 6.7%. Sequenced input: PBMCs. The receptor source for this set is a woman under 40 in good health and CMV-seropositive.

This clone appeared a single time. This chain links TRBV4-2 with TRBJ1-1; D perhaps matches TRBD1 (6 bases). Per germline, CDR1 LGHNA and CDR2 YNFKEQ. Trimming cost V 2 bases and J 3 bases, with 13 bases left between them. This CDR3 spans 15 amino acids. The CDR3 reads CASSQLIGGDTEAFF. The DNA for the CDR3 is TGTGCCAGCAGCCAATTAATAGGGGGGGACACTGAAGCTTTCTTT.

The chain carries TRBV4-1 and TRBJ1-1, with D unresolved. This CDR3 is built from 14 residues. Germline V lookup: CDR1 MGHRA, CDR2 YSYEKL. V lost 8 bases and J lost 0, with 13 bases in between. The CDR3 coding sequence is TGCGCCAGCTCCCCGGGGTACTTGAACACTGAAGCTTTCTTT. It encodes CASSPGYLNTEAFF.

V and J are TRBV6-5 and TRBJ2-5, with D unresolved. Near its end, the DNA agrees better with TRBJ2-7, so the J call may be wrong. This CDR3 has 11 amino acids. The V gene's germline CDR1 is MNHEY and CDR2 SVGAGI. DNA for the CDR3: TGTGCCAGCAGTTACTCGGGCGAGCAGTACTTC. As protein: CASSYSGEQYF.

This clone has more than one count but fewer than ten. The chain is built from TRBV30 and TRBJ1-1; maybe TRBD1 (6 bases). The ends were cut back, 0 bases at V and 8 bases at J, with 13 bases in the middle. Germline V lookup: CDR1 GTSNPN, CDR2 SVGIG (reference sequence). The CDR3 runs 13 residues. The DNA of the CDR3 is TGTGCCTGGAGTGTTGGGGACAACTTCGAAGCTTTCTTT. It codes for CAWSVGDNFEAFF. Together with reference TRBV30 and TRBJ1-1, the CDR3 gives the full variable domain: SQTIHQWPATLVQPVGSPLSLECTVEGTSNPNLYWYRQAAGRGLQLLFYSVGIGQISSEVPQNLSASRPQDRQFILSSKKLLLSDSGFYLCAWSVGDNFEAFFGQGTRLTVV.

The genes are TRBV2 and TRBJ1-4; the D gene is possibly TRBD1 (5 bases). From germline, CDR1 is SNHLY and CDR2 FYNNEI. V gave up 6 bases and J gave up 8 bases, with 19 bases separating them. The CDR3 contains 15 residues. Here the CDR3 reads CASSRGGGGREKLFF. Here the CDR3 DNA reads TGTGCCAGCAGCCGAGGCGGGGGGGGTCGCGAAAAACTGTTTTTT.

The chain has TRBV2 and TRBJ1-5; 10 nucleotides agree with TRBD1. This CDR3 is built from 13 residues. Germline CDR1 SNHLY, CDR2 FYNNEI. Trimming cost V 7 bases and J 7 bases; bases outside gene matches: 4. The CDR3 loop is CASTGQGGQPQHF. The CDR3 DNA sequence: TGTGCCAGCACCGGACAGGGGGGACAGCCCCAGCATTTT.

The chain couples TRBV6-5 to TRBJ2-5; TRBD2 might be the D (5 bases). Germline V gene data show CDR1 as MNHEY and CDR2 as SVGAGI. Deletions cut 8 bases from V and 5 bases from J, with 6 bases between. The CDR3 spans 10 residues. CDR3 nucleotide sequence: TGTGCCAGCGGAGGCGAGACCCAGTACTTC. This translates into CASGGETQYF.

The chain joins TRBV5-1 to TRBJ2-3, with TRBD2 identical over 7 bases. CDR3 length: 14 amino acids. Germline V gene sequence: CDR1 SGHRS, CDR2 YFSETQ. The trim removed 3 bases at V and 0 bases at J, leaving 1 base unmatched. In nucleotides, the CDR3 is TGCGCCAGCAGCTCACTAGCGAGCACAGATACGCAGTATTTT. This codes for CASSSLASTDTQYF.

This rearrangement joins TRBV29-1 to TRBJ2-2; D not certain. V lost 1 base and J 2 bases, leaving 8 bases between the germline ends. CDR1 and CDR2 (germline): SQVTM, ANQGSEA. This CDR3 is built from 14 residues. Written as DNA, the CDR3 is TGCAGCGTTGAAGTTGAACTCAACACCGGGGAGCTGTTTTTT. The encoded protein is CSVEVELNTGELFF.

The rearrangement links TRBV28 to TRBJ1-4; possibly TRBD1 for D (5 bases). CDR1 is MDHEN and CDR2 is SYDVKM in the germline V gene. Trimming removed 7 bases from V and 8 bases from J, with 14 bases in between. CDR3 size: 13 residues. As DNA, the CDR3 is TGTGCCAGCATTGGAGGGGCGGGAGAAAAACTGTTTTTT. Translated, it gives CASIGGAGEKLFF.

This clone occurred a few times. This chain joins TRBV30 and TRBJ2-1; TRBD2 is a possible D gene (5 bases). From germline, CDR1 is GTSNPN and CDR2 SVGIG (reference sequence). V gave up 0 bases and J gave up 8 bases, with 14 bases separating them. This CDR3 has 14 residues. CDR3 residues: CAWSVLIGGDEQFF. The CDR3 DNA reads TGTGCCTGGAGTGTTTTGATCGGAGGCGATGAGCAGTTCTTC. Full variable domain (outside the CDR3, taken from reference TRBV30 and TRBJ2-1): SQTIHQWPATLVQPVGSPLSLECTVEGTSNPNLYWYRQAAGRGLQLLFYSVGIGQISSEVPQNLSASRPQDRQFILSSKKLLLSDSGFYLCAWSVLIGGDEQFFGPGTRLTVL.

This rearrangement joins TRBV7-9 to TRBJ2-1, with 7 nucleotides matching TRBD2. This CDR3 contains 13 residues. Germline trimming cut 2 bases from V and 6 bases from J; bases unmatched to any gene: 1. Germline V CDR1 and CDR2: SEHNR, FQNEAQ (reference sequence). This CDR3 is CASSLPSGNEQFF. CDR3 nucleotides: TGTGCCAGCAGCTTACCTAGCGGCAATGAGCAGTTCTTC.

V gene TRBV5-6 combines with J gene TRBJ2-7; D gene unclear. Between the trimmed V and J ends, which lost 3 bases and 1 base, there was a span of 5 bases. The germline gives CDR1 SGHDT, CDR2 YYEEEE. CDR3 length equals 12 residues. The CDR3 DNA reads as TGTGCCAGCAGCTCCACATCCTACGAGCAGTACTTC. Its protein product is CASSSTSYEQYF.